This T cell receptor (beta chain) originates from a study of OX40 agonist ivuxolimab in advanced cancers. Study-wide background: Age averaged roughly 60 years (range about 23 to 80), and 82.7% were male. Study results and caveats: Antigens targeted by the expanded peripheral T cells were not determined. On average, CD8+ T cells showed a greater number of expanded clones than CD4+. Low normalized T-cell clonal expansion also characterized some of the nonresponders.

Method: immunoSEQ multiplex PCR; TCRdb's copy keeps in-frame clones and lacks some. Among approximately 72,000 clones listed, 84% were seen once. This clone was seen once. Its matching antigen is unknown. Trimming took off 1 base at V and 2 bases at J, with 9 bases between the two ends. Germline CDR1 reads SGHTA; CDR2 reads FQGNSA. This CDR3 has 14 residues. The source was CD4+ or CD8+ T cells sorted from blood, collected in a trial of the OX40 agonist ivuxolimab. This chain joins TRBV7-2 and TRBJ2-7; the D gene is possibly TRBD1 (6 bases). This TCR came from an adult with an advanced solid tumor such as melanoma, head and neck, liver or kidney cancer. In nucleotides, the CDR3 is TGTGCCAGCAGCTTAGGGACAGCCACCTACGAGCAGTACTTC. Translation gives CASSLGTATYEQYF.